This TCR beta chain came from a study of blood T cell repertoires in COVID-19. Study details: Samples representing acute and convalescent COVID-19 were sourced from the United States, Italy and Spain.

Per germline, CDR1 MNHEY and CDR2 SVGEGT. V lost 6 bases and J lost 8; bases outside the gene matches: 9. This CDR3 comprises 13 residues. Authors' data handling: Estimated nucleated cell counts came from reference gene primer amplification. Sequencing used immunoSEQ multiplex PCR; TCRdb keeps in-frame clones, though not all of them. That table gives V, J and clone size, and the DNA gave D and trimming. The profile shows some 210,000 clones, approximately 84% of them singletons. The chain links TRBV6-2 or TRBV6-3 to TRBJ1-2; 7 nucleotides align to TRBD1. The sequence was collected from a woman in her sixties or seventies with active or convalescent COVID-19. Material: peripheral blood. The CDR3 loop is CASSRGQIGGYTF. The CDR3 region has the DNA TGTGCCAGCAGCCGGGGACAGATAGGCGGCTACACCTTC.